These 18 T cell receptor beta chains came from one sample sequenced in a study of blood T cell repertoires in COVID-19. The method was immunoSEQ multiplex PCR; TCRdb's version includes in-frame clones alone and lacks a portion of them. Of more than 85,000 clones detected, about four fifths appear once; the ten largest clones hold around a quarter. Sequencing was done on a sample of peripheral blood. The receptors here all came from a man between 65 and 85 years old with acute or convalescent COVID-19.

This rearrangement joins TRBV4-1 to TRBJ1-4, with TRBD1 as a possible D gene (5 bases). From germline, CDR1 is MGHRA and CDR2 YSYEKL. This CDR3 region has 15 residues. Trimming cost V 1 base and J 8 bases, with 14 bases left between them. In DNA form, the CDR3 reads TGCGCCAGCAGCCAAGGGTTAGGGGATAGGGAAAAACTGTTTTTT. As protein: CASSQGLGDREKLFF.

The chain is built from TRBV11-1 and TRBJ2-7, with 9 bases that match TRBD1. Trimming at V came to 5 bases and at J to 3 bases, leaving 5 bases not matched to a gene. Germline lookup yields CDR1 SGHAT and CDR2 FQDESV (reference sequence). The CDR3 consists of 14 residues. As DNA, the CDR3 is TGTGCCAGCAGCATCCCGGGACAGGGCTACGAGCAGTACTTC. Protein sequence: CASSIPGQGYEQYF.

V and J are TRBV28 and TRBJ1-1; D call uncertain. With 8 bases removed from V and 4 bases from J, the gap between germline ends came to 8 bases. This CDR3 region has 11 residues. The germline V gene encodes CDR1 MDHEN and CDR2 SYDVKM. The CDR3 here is CASLSITEAFF. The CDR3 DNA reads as TGTGCCAGCCTTAGTATCACTGAAGCTTTCTTT. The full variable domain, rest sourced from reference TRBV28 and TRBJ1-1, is DVKVTQSSRYLVKRTGEKVFLECVQDMDHENMFWYRQDPGLGLRLIYFSYDVKMKEKGDIPEGYSVSREKKERFSLILESASTNQTSMYLCASLSITEAFFGQGTRLTVV.

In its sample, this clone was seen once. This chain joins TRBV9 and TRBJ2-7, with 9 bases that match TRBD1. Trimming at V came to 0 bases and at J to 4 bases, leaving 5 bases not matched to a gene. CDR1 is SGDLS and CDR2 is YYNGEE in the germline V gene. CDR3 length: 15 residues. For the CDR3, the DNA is TGTGCCAGCAGCGTAGGCGGGACAGGGACTTACGAGCAGTACTTC. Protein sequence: CASSVGGTGTYEQYF.

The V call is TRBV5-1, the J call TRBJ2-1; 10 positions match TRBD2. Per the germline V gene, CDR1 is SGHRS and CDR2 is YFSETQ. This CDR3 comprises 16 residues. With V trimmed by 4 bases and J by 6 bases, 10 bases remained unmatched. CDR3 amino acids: CASSGLSGRALNEQFF. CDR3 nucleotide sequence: TGCGCCAGCAGCGGACTCAGCGGGAGGGCCCTCAATGAGCAGTTCTTC.

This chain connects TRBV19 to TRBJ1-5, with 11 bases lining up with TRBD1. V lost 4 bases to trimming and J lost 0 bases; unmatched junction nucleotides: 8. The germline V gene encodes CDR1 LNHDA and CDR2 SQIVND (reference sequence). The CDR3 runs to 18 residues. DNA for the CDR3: TGTGCCAGTAGTAGCCGGGACAGGGGGACCTTTAGCAATCAGCCCCAGCATTTT. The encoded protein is CASSSRDRGTFSNQPQHF.

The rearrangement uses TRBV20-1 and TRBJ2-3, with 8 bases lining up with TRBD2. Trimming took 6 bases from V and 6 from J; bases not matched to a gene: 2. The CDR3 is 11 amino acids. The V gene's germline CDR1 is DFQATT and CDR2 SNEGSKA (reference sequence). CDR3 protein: CSAGLADTQYF. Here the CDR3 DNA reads TGCAGTGCAGGACTAGCTGATACGCAGTATTTT.

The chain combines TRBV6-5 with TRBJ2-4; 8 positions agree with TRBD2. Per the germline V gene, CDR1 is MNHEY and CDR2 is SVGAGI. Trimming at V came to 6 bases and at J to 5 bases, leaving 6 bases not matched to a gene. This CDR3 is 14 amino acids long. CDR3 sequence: CASSRREAENIQYF. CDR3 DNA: TGTGCCAGCAGCCGGCGGGAGGCGGAAAACATTCAGTACTTC.

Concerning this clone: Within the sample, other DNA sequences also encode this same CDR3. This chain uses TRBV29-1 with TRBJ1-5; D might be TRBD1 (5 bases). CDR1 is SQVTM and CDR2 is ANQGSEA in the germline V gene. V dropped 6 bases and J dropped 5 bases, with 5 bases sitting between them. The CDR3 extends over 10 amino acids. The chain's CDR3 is CSVGDQPQHF. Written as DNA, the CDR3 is TGCAGCGTAGGGGATCAGCCCCAGCATTTT.

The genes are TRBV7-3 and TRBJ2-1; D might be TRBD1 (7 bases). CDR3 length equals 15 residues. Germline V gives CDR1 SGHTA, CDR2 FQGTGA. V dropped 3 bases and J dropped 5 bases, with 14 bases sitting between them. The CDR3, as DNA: TGTGCCAGCAGCTTGTCAGGGGGGTTTAACAATGAGCAGTTCTTC. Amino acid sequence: CASSLSGGFNNEQFF. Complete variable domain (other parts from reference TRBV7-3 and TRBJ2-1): GAGVSQTPSNKVTEKGKYVELRCDPISGHTALYWYRQSLGQGPEFLIYFQGTGAADDSGLPNDRFFAVRPEGSVSTLKIQRTERGDSAVYLCASSLSGGFNNEQFFGPGTRLTVL.

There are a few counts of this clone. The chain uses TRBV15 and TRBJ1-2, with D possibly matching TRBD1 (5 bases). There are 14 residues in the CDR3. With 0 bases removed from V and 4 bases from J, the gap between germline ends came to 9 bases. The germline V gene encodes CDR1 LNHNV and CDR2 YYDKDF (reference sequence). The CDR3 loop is CATSREGGAYGYTF. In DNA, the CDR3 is TGTGCCACCAGCAGAGAGGGAGGGGCCTATGGCTACACCTTC.

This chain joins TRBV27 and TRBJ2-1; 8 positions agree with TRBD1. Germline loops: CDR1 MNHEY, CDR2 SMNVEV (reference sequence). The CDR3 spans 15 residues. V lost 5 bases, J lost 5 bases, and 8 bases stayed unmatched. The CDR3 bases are TGTGCCAGCAGTCCCTGGCAGGGGGCTCACAATGAGCAGTTCTTC. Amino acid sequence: CASSPWQGAHNEQFF.

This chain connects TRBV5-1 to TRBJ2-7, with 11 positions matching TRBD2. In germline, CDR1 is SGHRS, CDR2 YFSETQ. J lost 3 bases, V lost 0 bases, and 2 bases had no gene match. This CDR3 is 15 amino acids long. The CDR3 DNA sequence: TGCGCCAGCAGCTTGGGACTAGCGGGAAACTACGAGCAGTACTTC. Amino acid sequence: CASSLGLAGNYEQYF.

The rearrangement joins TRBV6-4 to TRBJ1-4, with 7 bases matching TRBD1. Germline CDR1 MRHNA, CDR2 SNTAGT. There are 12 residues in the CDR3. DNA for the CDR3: TGTGTCCCAAGGGGGCGAGGGGAAAAACTGTTTTTT. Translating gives CVPRGRGEKLFF.

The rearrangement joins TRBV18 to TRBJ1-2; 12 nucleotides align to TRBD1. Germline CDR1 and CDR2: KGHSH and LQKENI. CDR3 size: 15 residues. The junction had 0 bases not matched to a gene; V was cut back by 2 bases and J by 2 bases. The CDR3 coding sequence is TGTGCCAGCTCACCAGGGACAGGGGGCAACTATGGCTACACCTTC. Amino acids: CASSPGTGGNYGYTF.

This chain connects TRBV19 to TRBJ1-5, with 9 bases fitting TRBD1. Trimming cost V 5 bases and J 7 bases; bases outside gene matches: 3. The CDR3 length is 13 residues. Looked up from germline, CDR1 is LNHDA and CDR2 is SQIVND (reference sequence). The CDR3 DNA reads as TGTGCCAGTAGTCAACAGGGGGCCCAGCCCCAGCATTTT. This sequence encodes CASSQQGAQPQHF. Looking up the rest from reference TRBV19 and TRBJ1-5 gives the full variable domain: DGGITQSPKYLFRKEGQNVTLSCEQNLNHDAMYWYRQDPGQGLRLIYYSQIVNDFQKGDIAEGYSVSREKKESFPLTVTSAQKNPTAFYLCASSQQGAQPQHFGDGTRLSIL.

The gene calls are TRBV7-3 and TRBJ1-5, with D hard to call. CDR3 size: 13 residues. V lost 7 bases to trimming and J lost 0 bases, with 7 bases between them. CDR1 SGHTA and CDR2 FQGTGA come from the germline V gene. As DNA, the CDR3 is TGTGCCAGCAACTCTTATAGCAATCAGCCCCAGCATTTT. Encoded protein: CASNSYSNQPQHF.

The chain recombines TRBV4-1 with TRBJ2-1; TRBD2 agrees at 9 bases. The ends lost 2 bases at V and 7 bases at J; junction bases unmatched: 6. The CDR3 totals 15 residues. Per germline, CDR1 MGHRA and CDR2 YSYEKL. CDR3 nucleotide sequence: TGCGCCAGCAGCCAAAGGGAAGCGGGAGGTAATGAGCAGTTCTTC. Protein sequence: CASSQREAGGNEQFF.